This T cell receptor (beta chain) emerged from a study of blood T cell repertoires in COVID-19. Overall study context: COVID-19 samples from acute and convalescent phases originated in the United States, Italy and Spain. PBMCs, B-cell-depleted T cells, or T cells provided the cDNA or gDNA that made up the material.

Per the authors' pipeline: From reference gene primer amplification, estimates of nucleated cell counts were derived. Libraries were prepared by immunoSEQ multiplex PCR; TCRdb keeps only in-frame clonotypes and omits some of them. That table furnishes V, J and clone size, whereas the DNA furnished D and trimming. The table has about 300,000 clones, around 88% seen once. Material: peripheral blood. The receptor comes from a woman under 40 who had recovered from COVID-19.

CDR3 region: CASSRTNTEAFF. The CDR3 DNA sequence: TGTGCCAGCAGCCGGACTAACACTGAAGCTTTCTTT. The chain links TRBV28 to TRBJ1-1; D uncertain. The CDR3 loop spans 12 amino acids. Germline V lookup: CDR1 MDHEN, CDR2 SYDVKM. V dropped 6 bases and J dropped 2 bases, with 7 bases sitting between them. Drawing the rest from reference TRBV28 and TRBJ1-1, the complete variable domain is DVKVTQSSRYLVKRTGEKVFLECVQDMDHENMFWYRQDPGLGLRLIYFSYDVKMKEKGDIPEGYSVSREKKERFSLILESASTNQTSMYLCASSRTNTEAFFGQGTRLTVV.